This T cell receptor beta chain was captured by sequencing in a study of neurological immune-mediated disorders (dated by TCRdb to 2018 to 2020). Some background on the complete study: Using UMI-based sequencing, the study compared peripheral blood TCR-beta repertoires from patients with HTLV-I-associated myelopathy (HAM/TSP), patients with multiple sclerosis, and healthy controls. Alongside PBMC samples, the set of 106 TCR-beta libraries contained longitudinal samples, technical triplicates, and paired CD4+ and CD8+ T-cell subsets that had been sorted. The cohort included about 66 subjects: some 14 with HAM/TSP, some 35 with multiple sclerosis, and around 20 healthy controls. The paper as a whole reports these results and caveats: TCR clonal expansion was highest in HAM/TSP patients and lowest in MS patients, with MS patients falling below even healthy controls. No identical CDR3 amino acid sequences were found to be shared among expanded clones across subjects, suggesting that TCR-beta repertoires were private in all groups.

The healthy controls were volunteers from blood banks in Maryland, USA. For the unsorted PBMC libraries, 2 million PBMCs were stored in RNAlater at -80 degrees C until RNA extraction and were used to generate the libraries. PBMCs were separated from peripheral blood using Ficoll-Hypaque density gradient centrifugation and then cryopreserved in liquid nitrogen. This clonotype is assessed as medium-sized (0.01 to 0.1%). Its antigen is unknown. Base qualities are not provided; no much larger clone lies one nucleotide away. cDNA was synthesized by template-switch 5'RACE using a primer carrying a 10-nucleotide random unique molecular identifier by which each TCR transcript was tagged. Each sequencing run produced over 160 million TCR-beta sequences covering 15-18 subjects. Total RNA was extracted with the RNeasy kit. TCR-beta VDJ regions were amplified with primers for the TCR constant region and the 5'RACE anchor, using the KAPA Real-time Library Amplification kit. Sample indexes and Illumina adaptors were added in a first PCR, and a second PCR then increased library yield. The roughly 650 bp TCR product was size-selected on a 2% E-gel SizeSelection system after Ampure bead purification. Library quality was checked on a Bioanalyzer, concentration was measured with Qubit, and libraries were quantified with the Kapa Library Quantification kit before pooling. Libraries were sequenced paired-end 2 x 150 bp on an Illumina HiSeq 2500. To increase sequence diversity, roughly 25-31% phiX was spiked into each library pool. The study's processing was this. Quality-filtered reads were processed with the UMI-based MiGEC pipeline, and over 90% of raw TCR sequences were removed by the MiGEC pipeline during error correction. VDJ genes were aligned to IMGT germline references, and clonotypes were defined by unique CDR3 amino acid sequence plus V-J genes. Clonal expansion, Shannon diversity and CDR3 relatedness were evaluated with VDJtools (CalcPairwiseDistances, ClusterSamples), while phylogenetic trees were built in CLCbio workbench. Using coefficient-of-variation modelling across technical triplicates, the study counted a clone as expanded if it had at least 8 unique UMIs. The public reads were run again by TCRdb, first through fastp at Q25 and then through MiXCR, and only productive beta chains were kept. Every entry covers one CDR3 protein and lists the most common genes and DNA from its rows. Here the V and J calls rest on TCRdb's processing, not on the authors' analysis. This sample has 30,000 or so distinct CDR3 sequences in its table, and 10% to 15% of those were observed once. The ten largest clones add up to 7.8% of the sample.

The sequence derives from a man aged 60 to 75 in good health. Material: PBMCs.

The CDR3 loop reads CSASASRMGGELFF. The DNA reads as follows: TGCAGTGCTAGCGCTAGCCGAATGGGTGGGGAGCTGTTTTTT. The rearranged segments are TRBV20-1 and TRBJ2-2; tentative D gene TRBD2, with 5 bases matching. The CDR3 has 14 amino acids, counting the end cysteine and phenylalanine. Here the CDR3 DNA is all that survives: 42 bases in frame from base 1. According to the germline V gene (reference sequence), CDR1 reads DFQATT and CDR2 reads SNEGSKA. At the junction V is shortened by 3 bases and J by 8 bases, with 16 bases in between.